The 15 T cell receptor beta chains reported below all come from one sample, sequenced in a study of blood T cell repertoires in COVID-19. The table came from immunoSEQ multiplex PCR; TCRdb's copy has only in-frame clones and leaves some out. This sample has over 100,000 clones, with around four fifths found just once. The sequenced sample was peripheral blood. These receptors were collected from a woman aged 55-70 years with acute or convalescent COVID-19.

The rearrangement joins TRBV3-1 (or the pseudogene TRBV3-2) to TRBJ2-7; 9 positions match TRBD2. This CDR3 comprises 15 residues. The trim removed 1 base at V and 5 bases at J, leaving 6 bases unmatched. The germline gives CDR1 LGHDT, CDR2 YNNKEL (reference sequence). CDR3 in amino acids: CASSQVLAGTDEQYF. The CDR3 DNA is TGTGCCAGCAGCCAAGTTCTAGCGGGGACCGACGAGCAGTACTTC.

Concerning this clone: The same CDR3 also results from other DNA sequences found in this sample. The chain has TRBV28 and TRBJ2-7; D not resolved. The V end was cut by 7 bases, the J end by 0 bases, with 10 bases between. Germline CDR1 reads MDHEN; CDR2 reads SYDVKM. The CDR3 runs 13 residues. The CDR3 is CASTPGSSYEQYF. CDR3 sequence (DNA): TGTGCCAGCACCCCTGGCAGCTCCTACGAGCAGTACTTC.

CDR3 nucleotide sequence: TGTGCCAGCAGCTTGTGGACAGGGGGGGTCTACGAGCAGTACTTC. It specifies CASSLWTGGVYEQYF. This chain connects TRBV5-6 to TRBJ2-7, with TRBD1 matching over 10 bases. Trimming at V came to 1 base and at J to 3 bases, leaving 4 bases not matched to a gene. CDR3 size: 15 residues. Per the germline V gene, CDR1 is SGHDT and CDR2 is YYEEEE.

The gene calls are TRBV20-1 and TRBJ1-2, with D possibly being TRBD1 (6 bases). The CDR3 consists of 11 residues. The germline V gene has CDR1 DFQATT and CDR2 SNEGSKA (reference sequence). V gave up 6 bases and J gave up 5 bases, with 10 bases separating them. CDR3 amino acids: CSAPGQYGYTF. The CDR3 DNA reads TGCAGTGCGCCAGGACAGTATGGCTACACCTTC.

The chain employs TRBV18 and TRBJ1-1, with D perhaps matching TRBD1 (6 bases). The CDR3 is 11 amino acids. The V end lost 6 bases, the J end lost 11 bases, and 13 bases lay between the germline ends. CDR1 and CDR2 from the germline V gene are KGHSH and LQKENI. The CDR3 is CASSDDRPAFF. As DNA, the CDR3 is TGTGCCAGCTCGGACGACAGGCCCGCTTTCTTT.

The chain is built from TRBV6-5 and TRBJ1-4; D is possibly TRBD1 (6 bases). The CDR3 runs to 15 residues. Looked up from germline, CDR1 is MNHEY and CDR2 is SVGAGI. Trimming shortened V by 0 bases and J by 5 bases, and 10 bases separated the two germline ends. CDR3 nucleotide sequence: TGTGCCAGCAGTTACTCAGGACAGAGCAATGAAAAACTGTTTTTT. Protein: CASSYSGQSNEKLFF.

This chain links TRBV14 with TRBJ2-1, with a weak D call TRBD2 (6 bases). The germline gives CDR1 SGHDN, CDR2 FVKESK. CDR3 length equals 16 residues. With 4 bases removed from V and 5 bases from J, the gap between germline ends came to 18 bases. CDR3: CASSRIPSGRNNEQFF. CDR3 nucleotide sequence: TGTGCCAGCAGCCGAATACCCAGCGGGCGAAACAATGAGCAGTTCTTC.

The chain combines TRBV28 with TRBJ2-3, with TRBD2 identical over 10 bases. The CDR3 is made up of 16 amino acids. Trimming at V came to 6 bases and at J to 4 bases, leaving 10 bases not matched to a gene. The germline gives CDR1 MDHEN, CDR2 SYDVKM. The CDR3 region is CASSLRFSGGPDTQYF. The CDR3, as DNA: TGTGCCAGCAGCCTACGTTTTAGCGGGGGGCCAGATACGCAGTATTTT.

The genes are TRBV5-1 and TRBJ1-3; possibly TRBD1 for D (6 bases). The V end was cut by 4 bases, the J end by 0 bases, with 8 bases between. The CDR3 spans 14 residues. The germline V gene has CDR1 SGHRS and CDR2 YFSETQ. CDR3 sequence: CASSPGASGNTIYF. The CDR3 nucleotides are TGCGCCAGCAGCCCAGGGGCCTCTGGAAACACCATATATTTT. The complete variable domain, with remaining parts taken from reference TRBV5-1 and TRBJ1-3, reads KAGVTQTPRYLIKTRGQQVTLSCSPISGHRSVSWYQQTPGQGLQFLFEYFSETQRNKGNFPGRFSGRQFSNSRSEMNVSTLELGDSALYLCASSPGASGNTIYFGEGSWLTVV.

The chain employs TRBV7-6 and TRBJ2-7; 11 bases map to TRBD2. The CDR3 consists of 15 residues. V was clipped by 0 bases and J by 5 bases; unmatched bases: 3. Germline V lookup: CDR1 SGHVS, CDR2 FNYEAQ. CDR3 sequence reads: CASSLALAGVDEQYF. CDR3 sequence (DNA): TGTGCCAGCAGCTTAGCACTAGCGGGGGTCGACGAGCAGTACTTC.

This chain uses TRBV29-1 with TRBJ1-1, with a tentative D call TRBD1 (6 bases). This CDR3 contains 14 residues. Germline V gene data show CDR1 as SQVTM and CDR2 as ANQGSEA. Between the trimmed V and J ends, which lost 3 bases and 6 bases, there was a span of 17 bases. The CDR3 spells CSVDRGRGGSEAFF. CDR3 DNA sequence: TGCAGCGTTGACAGGGGCAGGGGAGGGTCTGAAGCTTTCTTT.

The V call is TRBV28, the J call TRBJ1-1; possible D gene TRBD1, 5 bases. The CDR3 sequence is 14 residues long. Deletions cut 6 bases from V and 2 bases from J, with 13 bases between. The germline gives CDR1 MDHEN, CDR2 SYDVKM. CDR3 sequence reads: CASRFRDYNTEAFF. The DNA for the CDR3 is TGTGCCAGCAGATTCAGGGATTATAACACTGAAGCTTTCTTT. Supplemented by reference TRBV28 and TRBJ1-1, the full variable domain reads DVKVTQSSRYLVKRTGEKVFLECVQDMDHENMFWYRQDPGLGLRLIYFSYDVKMKEKGDIPEGYSVSREKKERFSLILESASTNQTSMYLCASRFRDYNTEAFFGQGTRLTVV.

The chain joins TRBV28 to TRBJ1-2; D is ambiguous. Germline lookup yields CDR1 MDHEN and CDR2 SYDVKM. The V gene lost 4 bases and the J gene lost 3 bases, with 3 bases spanning the gap. The CDR3 consists of 11 residues. DNA for the CDR3: TGTGCCAGCAGTTCTGACTATGGCTACACCTTC. Translating it yields CASSSDYGYTF.

The chain has TRBV21-1 and TRBJ1-5; TRBD1 reflects the table's D call only, with no check against the DNA. TRBV21-1 is designated a pseudogene. CDR3 length: 16 amino acids. This chain's CDR3 is CASSKVGTGKFQPQHF. The CDR3 DNA reads as TGTGCCAGCAGCAAAGTAGGGACAGGCAAGTTTCAGCCCCAGCATTTT.

This chain connects TRBV6-5 to TRBJ2-7, with D possibly TRBD1 on 6 matching bases. The V and J ends lost 6 bases and 2 bases respectively, with 14 bases between them. Per germline, CDR1 MNHEY and CDR2 SVGAGI. This CDR3 region has 14 residues. CDR3 in amino acids: CASRPWDTAYEQYF. In nucleotides, the CDR3 is TGTGCCAGCAGGCCCTGGGACACCGCCTACGAGCAGTACTTC.